This TCR beta chain was retrieved from a study of CD8 T cells in Susac syndrome. Germline CDR1 LGHDT, CDR2 YNNKEL (reference sequence). V lost 1 base and J lost 7; bases outside the gene matches: 15. This CDR3 contains 18 residues. With random hexamers, roughly 0.45 to 1 ug RNA was reverse transcribed. TCRdb reanalysed the immunoSEQ multiplex PCR reads using MiXCR and keeps one entry per CDR3 protein. The data hold about 210,000 distinct CDR3 sequences, with 95% observed a single time. This chain links TRBV3-1 with TRBJ2-1; 8 bases are shared with TRBD2. Sequenced material: CD4+ T cells from PBMCs. The TCR comes from a human donor with multiple sclerosis. Written as DNA, the CDR3 is TGTGCCAGCAGCCAAGCGGGGTTAGGGAGCGGGGGTGGTAATGAGCAGTTCTTC. This codes for CASSQAGLGSGGGNEQFF.